A selection of T cell receptor beta chains follows, all from one sample in a study of T cell repertoires in cytomegalovirus infection. MiXCR, applied by TCRdb to the reads, yields one record per CDR3 protein. The data show roughly 180,000 distinct CDR3 sequences, about 28% seen once. The sequenced sample consisted of PBMCs. The receptor source for this set is a human donor in good health (CMV status not recorded). Some clones in this sample may be carry-over from other donors' samples. Each CDR3 is given with its conserved first and last residue. D genes are given only for firm matches. Clone size, where shown, is once, few, many, or a class for clones that have expanded.

abundance: few
d_gene: TRBD1
v_gene: TRBV7-2
j_gene: TRBJ1-4
CDR3nt: TGTGCCAGCAGCCGACGCAGTGGACAGGCGAAGGATGAAAAACTGTTTTTT
CDR3aa: CASSRRSGQAKDEKLFF

abundance: .
d_gene: .
v_gene: TRBV25-1
j_gene: TRBJ2-7
CDR3nt: TGTGCCAGCAGTGGTTGGCGGGACCCCTACGAGCAGTACTTC
CDR3aa: CASSGWRDPYEQYF

abundance: .
d_gene: TRBD2
v_gene: TRBV5-1
j_gene: TRBJ2-1
CDR3nt: TGCGCCAGCAGCCCCAGCGGGGGACTGGACAATGAGCAGTTCTTC
CDR3aa: CASSPSGGLDNEQFF

abundance: .
d_gene: .
v_gene: TRBV29-1
j_gene: TRBJ1-2
CDR3nt: TGCAGCGTTGAAGCGGGCAGGGGAAACGGCTACACCTTC
CDR3aa: CSVEAGRGNGYTF

abundance: .
d_gene: .
v_gene: TRBV6-4
j_gene: TRBJ1-2
CDR3nt: TGTGCCAGCAGTGACTCGATAGAAGGAGGAGGCTACACCTTC
CDR3aa: CASSDSIEGGGYTF

abundance: .
d_gene: .
v_gene: TRBV6-2/TRBV6-3
j_gene: TRBJ1-4
CDR3nt: TGTGCCAGCAGTCGGACAAACCTTAATGAAAAACTGTTTTTT
CDR3aa: CASSRTNLNEKLFF

abundance: .
d_gene: .
v_gene: TRBV5-6
j_gene: TRBJ1-1
CDR3nt: TGTGCCAGCAGCTTGGGCCCGAGGGAGACTGAAGCTTTCTTT
CDR3aa: CASSLGPRETEAFF

abundance: .
d_gene: TRBD1
v_gene: TRBV15
j_gene: TRBJ2-7
CDR3nt: TGTGCCATCAGCAGAATGGACAGGCTCAGGAATGAGCAGTACTTC
CDR3aa: CAISRMDRLRNEQYF

abundance: few
d_gene: .
v_gene: TRBV7-9
j_gene: TRBJ2-5
CDR3nt: TGTGCCAGCAGCTTAGCGGGGACTGCAGAGACCCAGTACTTC
CDR3aa: CASSLAGTAETQYF

abundance: .
d_gene: TRBD2
v_gene: TRBV19
j_gene: TRBJ2-5
CDR3nt: TGTGCCAGTAGGCAGACTAGCGGGGGGCTAGAGACCCAGTACTTC
CDR3aa: CASRQTSGGLETQYF

abundance: .
d_gene: TRBD2
v_gene: TRBV5-1
j_gene: TRBJ2-5
CDR3nt: TGCGCCAGCAGCCTCGGGACAGAGGGACTAGCGGGGCGAGAGACCCAGTACTTC
CDR3aa: CASSLGTEGLAGRETQYF

abundance: few
d_gene: .
v_gene: TRBV7-9
j_gene: TRBJ1-2
CDR3nt: TGTGCCAGCAGCAACCCGGGTCGGAATTATGGCTACACCTTC
CDR3aa: CASSNPGRNYGYTF

abundance: few
d_gene: TRBD2
v_gene: TRBV20-1
j_gene: TRBJ2-1
CDR3nt: TGCAGTGCTAGAGTACCCGCGGGGGGTTTGGTCAATGAGCAGTTCTTC
CDR3aa: CSARVPAGGLVNEQFF

abundance: many
d_gene: .
v_gene: TRBV7-9
j_gene: TRBJ1-1
CDR3nt: TGTGCCAGCAGGGGCCAGGGCTCTGAAGCTTTCTTT
CDR3aa: CASRGQGSEAFF

abundance: .
d_gene: .
v_gene: TRBV28
j_gene: TRBJ1-2
CDR3nt: TGTGCCAGCAGAAGCAGGGTGGACTATGGCTACACCTTC
CDR3aa: CASRSRVDYGYTF

abundance: .
d_gene: .
v_gene: TRBV19
j_gene: TRBJ2-3
CDR3nt: TGTGCCAGTAGCAGACTTTACGACATCCGGGCAGATACGCAGTATTTT
CDR3aa: CASSRLYDIRADTQYF

abundance: few
d_gene: .
v_gene: TRBV29-1
j_gene: TRBJ2-7
CDR3nt: TGCAGCGTTCTCGGCTCCTACGAGCAGTACTTC
CDR3aa: CSVLGSYEQYF

abundance: few
d_gene: .
v_gene: TRBV3-1
j_gene: TRBJ2-7
CDR3nt: TGTGCCAGCAGCCAAGATAGGCAGGCGATCTACGAGCAGTACTTC
CDR3aa: CASSQDRQAIYEQYF

abundance: many
d_gene: .
v_gene: TRBV29-1
j_gene: TRBJ1-2
CDR3nt: TGCAGCGTATGGGGAAACGACAGCTCCATCTATGGCTACACCTTC
CDR3aa: CSVWGNDSSIYGYTF

abundance: .
d_gene: .
v_gene: TRBV15
j_gene: TRBJ1-2
CDR3nt: TGTGCCACCAGCAGAGATCTATCCGGGGCGATCTATGGCTACACCTTC
CDR3aa: CATSRDLSGAIYGYTF

abundance: .
d_gene: .
v_gene: TRBV7-2
j_gene: TRBJ2-7
CDR3nt: TGTGCCAGCTGCTTAGATCCAGCCCTTGGCGGGCAGTACTTC
CDR3aa: CASCLDPALGGQYF